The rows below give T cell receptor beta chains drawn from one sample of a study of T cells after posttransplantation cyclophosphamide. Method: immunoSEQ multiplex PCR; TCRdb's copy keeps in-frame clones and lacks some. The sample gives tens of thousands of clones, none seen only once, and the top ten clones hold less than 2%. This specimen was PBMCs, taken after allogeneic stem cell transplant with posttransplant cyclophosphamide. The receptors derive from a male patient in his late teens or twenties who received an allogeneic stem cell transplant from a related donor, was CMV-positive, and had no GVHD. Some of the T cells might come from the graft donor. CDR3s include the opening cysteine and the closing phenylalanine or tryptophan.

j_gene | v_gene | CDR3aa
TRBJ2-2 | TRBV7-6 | CASSLIGTGGRTGELFF
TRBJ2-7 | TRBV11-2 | CASSLEFGGQRPYEQYF
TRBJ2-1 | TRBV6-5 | CASKRASTGEQFF
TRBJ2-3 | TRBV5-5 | CASRGTSFTDTQYF
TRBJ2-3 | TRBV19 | CASRLSAGKRDTQYF
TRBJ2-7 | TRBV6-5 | CASSGQGKVEQYF
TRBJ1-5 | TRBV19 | CASSPGGSGQPQHF
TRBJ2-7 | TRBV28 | CASSEGGSSYEQYF
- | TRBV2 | CASSPSYEQYF
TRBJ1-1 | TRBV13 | CASSSLLRTGMNTEAFF
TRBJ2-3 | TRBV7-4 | CASSPRLAGDDTQYF
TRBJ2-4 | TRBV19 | CASSMGEWRDGKNIQYF
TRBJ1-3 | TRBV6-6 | CASSYSMMRDTIYF
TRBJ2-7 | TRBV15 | CATSRGPSYEQYF
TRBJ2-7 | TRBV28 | CASKLAGDRSFNEQYF
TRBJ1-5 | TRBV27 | CACGYRQPQHF
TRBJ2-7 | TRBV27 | CASSPRQGSYEQYF
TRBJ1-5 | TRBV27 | CASSSRHDSNQPQHF
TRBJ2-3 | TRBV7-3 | CASSLTSGTDTQYF
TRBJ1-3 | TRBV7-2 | CASSFGISGNTIYF
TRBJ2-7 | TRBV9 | CASSPGDSAYEQYF
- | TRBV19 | CASRFTGSGYEQYF
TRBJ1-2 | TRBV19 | CASSPMGQYGYTF
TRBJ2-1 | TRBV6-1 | CASNIDRGSYNEQFF
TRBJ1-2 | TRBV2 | CASSGSYGYTF
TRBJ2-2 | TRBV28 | CASTRTSRTGELFF
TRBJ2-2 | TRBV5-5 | CASTGTALATGELFF
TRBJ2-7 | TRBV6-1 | CASSEVALVSYF
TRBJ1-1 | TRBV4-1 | CASSQDGAAPRAAFF
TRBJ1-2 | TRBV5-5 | CASATLGQGPLDYGYTF
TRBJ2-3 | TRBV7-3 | CASSPRAVGAARTDTQYF
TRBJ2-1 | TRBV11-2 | CASSPIAGILSEQFF
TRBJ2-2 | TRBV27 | CASSSDYMDRQDTGELFF
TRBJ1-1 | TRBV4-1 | CASSQRGLGNTEAFF
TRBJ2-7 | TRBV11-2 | CASSTLYLHEQYF
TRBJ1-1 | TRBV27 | CASSYGRNTEAFF
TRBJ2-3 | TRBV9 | CASSVEGLADFTDTQYF
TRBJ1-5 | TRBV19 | CASSAGTDNQPQHF
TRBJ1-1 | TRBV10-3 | CAISRQDTEAFF
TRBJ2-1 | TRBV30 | CAWSLLDSGRYNEQFF
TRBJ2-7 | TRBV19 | CASSMRDSFFYEQYF
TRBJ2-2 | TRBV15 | CATSRDLWAGSSGELFF
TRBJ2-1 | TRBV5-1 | CASSFRGGNNEQFF
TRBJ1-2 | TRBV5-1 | CASSLTSGVYGYTF
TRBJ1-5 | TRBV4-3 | CASSRDRGGGNQPQHF
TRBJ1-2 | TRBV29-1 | CSIDGTGGFGDYGYTF
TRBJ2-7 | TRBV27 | CASSFGGGPYEQYF
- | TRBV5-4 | CASSSPRGLAGELSYEQYF
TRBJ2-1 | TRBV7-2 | CASSSPGLNYNEQFF
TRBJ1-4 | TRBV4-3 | CASSQDGGKLFF
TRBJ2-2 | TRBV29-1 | CSAPSLYTGELFF
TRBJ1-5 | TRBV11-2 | CASSDRDSNQPQHF
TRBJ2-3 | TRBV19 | CASSTVAGASTDTQYF
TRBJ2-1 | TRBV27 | CAGSFQGLGSYNEQFF
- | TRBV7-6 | CASSLEASGSLYEQYF